This T cell receptor (beta chain) came from a study of T cells in Graves' hyperthyroidism and ophthalmopathy (dated by TCRdb to the late 2010s). Regarding the research as a whole: Peripheral blood was collected at initial diagnosis, before any treatment. To identify TCR V-J signatures that set the groups apart, the researchers used a discovery cohort of 100 patients, made up of fewer than 50 with Graves' ophthalmopathy and about 60 with stable Graves' hyperthyroidism. An independent validation cohort of 18 to 20 hyperthyroidism patients and some 15 patients who later progressed to ophthalmopathy tested prospective prediction of ophthalmopathy. For training and testing, the roughly 97 patients in the discovery cohort were randomly divided in a 7:3 ratio. The study also compared thyroid tissue and blood T-cell repertoires from several Graves' hyperthyroidism patients. After sampling, hyperthyroidism patients received methimazole starting at 30 mg daily, and ophthalmopathy patients received high-dose intravenous methylprednisolone. According to the paper, TCR Vbeta CDR3 sequencing was carried out on around 140 peripheral blood samples, which came from around 43 ophthalmopathy, 75 or so hyperthyroidism and about 17 progressor patients.

For this chain, trimming is 6 bases at the V end and 6 bases at the J end, and the number of junction bases without a gene match is 5. In the germline V gene, CDR1 corresponds to ENHRY and CDR2 to SYGVKD. Inclusive of the bounding cysteine and phenylalanine, the CDR3 is 13 residues long. Just CDR3 DNA is preserved here, 39 bases in frame from base 1. Broad study findings and their caveats: Blood samples also contained most of the expanded thyroid clonotypes (frequency above 0.001), which suggests that blood repertoires may reflect thyroid immune responses. A model built on a 13 V-J signature distinguished ophthalmopathy from stable hyperthyroidism, reaching roughly 88% sensitivity and under 84% specificity in cross-validation and 80%/75% in testing. Sample size was not statistically predetermined, and investigators were not blinded to group allocation. In validation, the model predicted progression to ophthalmopathy a median of 6.5 months before onset, with approximately 68% sensitivity and roughly 73% specificity.

Stable Graves' hyperthyroidism was defined as the absence of progression to ophthalmopathy over 18 months of follow-up. Hyperthyroidism patients were aged 18 to 65 years and newly diagnosed, with disease duration of less than 2 months. The study excluded patients with uncontrolled infections, other autoimmune diseases, pregnancy or lactation. Diagnoses relied on clinical symptoms, serum thyroxine and TRAb, thyroid ultrasound and orbital computed tomography. Ficoll-Paque density gradient centrifugation was used to isolate PBMCs from 8 to 10 ml of fresh peripheral blood. Trizol reagent was used to extract total RNA, and RNA quality was then checked on an Agilent 2100 Bioanalyzer. The TCR beta CDR3 regions were amplified from the RNA transcripts. The TCR CDR3 was subjected to a first round of RT-PCR using the HTBI primer set and the Qiagen OneStep RT-PCR kit. Libraries were constructed in a second round of multiplex PCR, after which size selection and purification were performed. The libraries were sequenced on an Illumina HiSeq2000 using paired-end 100 bp reads. In the authors' own workflow: Raw data were processed with SOAPnuke, discarding reads with adapters, uncalled bases, mean Phred below 15, or no exact constant-primer or identifier match. High-quality paired reads were merged using COPE v1.2.5, and each unique nucleotide sequence was defined as a clonotype. MiTCR v1.1 was used to align the clonotypes against IMGT TRBV, TRBD and TRBJ reference segments. The analysis was restricted to V-J combinations with a frequency above 0.0001, which together covered roughly 99% of the repertoires. A TCS score was defined as the ratio between F50 (clonal expansion) and ExV (chaos), using BLOSUM62-based TCRdist between CDR3 peptides within each V-J. Welch's t-statistics and random forest reduced 500 to 650 V-J features to about 13, which were used in a naive Bayes classifier (R e1071). TCRdb handled the public reads itself, with Q25 trimming in fastp and clone calling in MiXCR, and kept productive beta chains. Each entry merges the rows of one CDR3 protein and shows their most common DNA and genes. The V and J calls and clone size are TCRdb's, not the authors'. Within this sample are some 440,000 distinct CDR3 sequences, with around a sixth of them counted one time only. The ten largest clones represent over 7.5% of the sample.

A word on this clonotype: Its cognate antigen has yet to be identified. Within one base of it there is no much larger clone, and no base qualities were kept.

The chain employs TRBV10-3 and TRBJ2-1; 7 central nucleotides agree with TRBD2. Material: blood. The TCR sequence derives from a woman aged 18-30 years with Graves' hyperthyroidism. The CDR3 reads as follows: CAIRPSGFNEQFF. The DNA reads as follows: TGTGCCATCAGGCCTAGCGGATTCAATGAGCAGTTCTTC.